This T cell receptor (beta chain) is drawn from a study of patients and donors after allogeneic stem cell transplantation. The CDR3 covers 14 residues. Germline CDR1 reads SGHKS; CDR2 reads YYEKEE (reference sequence). Trimming stripped 5 bases from V and 2 bases from J, with 13 bases between. This clonotype turned up a few times. TCRdb re-called the RT-PCR reads through MiXCR, storing one row per CDR3 protein. The sample has more than 150,000 distinct CDR3 sequences; 41% are singletons. The chain links TRBV5-5 to TRBJ1-2; D gene uncertain. This clonotype originated in a human donor who was either an allogeneic HSCT recipient or a stem cell or donor lymphocyte infusion donor (not recorded which). It is not recorded whose cells these are; they may come from a transplant donor. Sequenced sample: blood, either unsorted or a sorted T cell fraction (not recorded which). The CDR3 DNA follows: TGTGCCAGCAGAAGGACCGCTCCGAACTATGGCTACACCTTC. It yields the protein CASRRTAPNYGYTF.